These 25 T cell receptor beta chains were all obtained from the same sample, sequenced in a study of shared clonotypes between healthy human individuals. CD45RO negativity and positive selection for CCR7 defined naive CD8 cells, a population that excluded terminally differentiated effector memory CD45RA+ cells. Produced via immunoSEQ multiplex PCR; TCRdb's table is partial and in-frame only. The repertoire has roughly 570,000 clones, roughly 98% of them found once; the top ten carry 0.3%. Material: naive CD8+ T cells sorted from blood. The receptors were gathered from a man aged 25-40 years in good health.

The rearrangement links TRBV7-2 to TRBJ2-1; D unresolved. The CDR3 is 14 amino acids. V was clipped by 2 bases and J by 4 bases, with 9 bases between them. Germline V gene lookup returns CDR1 SGHTA and CDR2 FQGNSA. The CDR3 reads CASSLFAQYNEQFF. The CDR3 region has the DNA TGTGCCAGCAGCTTATTCGCGCAGTACAATGAGCAGTTCTTC.

The chain employs TRBV5-1 and TRBJ2-7; 11 bases align to TRBD2. Trimming cost V 5 bases and J 7 bases; bases outside gene matches: 8. Germline CDR1 SGHRS, CDR2 YFSETQ. This CDR3 is 14 amino acids long. CDR3 sequence (DNA): TGCGCCAGCAGTCCGACTAGCGGGATACGGGAGCAGTACTTC. Protein product: CASSPTSGIREQYF.

The chain recombines TRBV7-9 with TRBJ2-3; 7 bases fit TRBD2. Germline V gene lookup returns CDR1 SEHNR and CDR2 FQNEAQ (reference sequence). The trim removed 4 bases at V and 2 bases at J, leaving 15 bases unmatched. The CDR3 loop spans 18 amino acids. The CDR3 coding sequence is TGTGCCAGCAGCTCGTCTTTAAGACTAGCAGTTTACACAGATACGCAGTATTTT. This sequence encodes CASSSSLRLAVYTDTQYF. The complete variable domain, with remaining parts taken from reference TRBV7-9 and TRBJ2-3, reads DTGVSQNPRHKITKRGQNVTFRCDPISEHNRLYWYRQTLGQGPEFLTYFQNEAQLEKSRLLSDRFSAERPKGSFSTLEIQRTEQGDSAMYLCASSSSLRLAVYTDTQYFGPGTRLTVL.

The chain couples TRBV10-2 to TRBJ2-3, with D possibly being TRBD2 (6 bases). The germline V gene encodes CDR1 WSHSY and CDR2 SAAADI. This CDR3 has 15 residues. The V gene lost 3 bases and the J gene lost 2 bases, with 12 bases spanning the gap. In nucleotides, the CDR3 is TGCGCCAGCAGTGAATTCCGGGGGACCACAGATACGCAGTATTTT. This translates into CASSEFRGTTDTQYF.

J is TRBJ2-7 and V is TRBV5-1, with D possibly TRBD2 on 5 matching bases. Trimming left V 4 bases short and J 6 bases short, with 17 bases between. Germline loops: CDR1 SGHRS, CDR2 YFSETQ. The CDR3 contains 14 residues. CDR3: CASSLLGVGGEQYF. The CDR3 bases are TGCGCCAGCAGCCTCCTTGGGGTTGGAGGCGAGCAGTACTTC.

The chain employs TRBV6-6 and TRBJ2-5; the D is unclear. CDR1 is MNHNY, CDR2 SVGAGI, per germline (reference sequence). Trimming pared 2 bases from V and 5 bases from J, leaving 15 bases between. This CDR3 spans 15 amino acids. CDR3 DNA: TGTGCCAGCAGTTACCTCTATAAAGGTCGGGAGACCCAGTACTTC. Residues: CASSYLYKGRETQYF.

The DNA of the CDR3 is TGTGCCAGCACCGGACAGCCCTACGAGCAGTACTTC. It yields the protein CASTGQPYEQYF. The genes are TRBV6-6 and TRBJ2-7; possibly TRBD1 for D (6 bases). V was trimmed by 7 bases and J by 2 bases, leaving 9 bases between them. The germline gives CDR1 MNHNY, CDR2 SVGAGI (reference sequence). The CDR3 covers 12 residues.

J is TRBJ2-2 and V is TRBV7-9; 8 bases map to TRBD2. CDR1 SEHNR and CDR2 FQNEAQ come from the germline V gene (reference sequence). The V gene end was trimmed by 8 bases and the J gene end by 7 bases; junction bases not matched to a gene: 9. The CDR3 length is 14 residues. CDR3: CASVERESNGELFF. The CDR3 DNA reads TGTGCCAGCGTGGAGCGGGAGTCGAACGGGGAGCTGTTTTTT.

This clone was counted a single time. The V gene is TRBV5-1, the J gene TRBJ2-3, with a tentative D call TRBD2 (6 bases). The V gene lost 0 bases and the J gene lost 5 bases, with 13 bases spanning the gap. CDR3 size: 15 residues. Per the germline V gene, CDR1 is SGHRS and CDR2 is YFSETQ. CDR3 sequence (DNA): TGCGCCAGCAGCTTGGTCGCGGGGTCAGGAGATACGCAGTATTTT. It is translated as CASSLVAGSGDTQYF.

The chain joins TRBV29-1 to TRBJ1-2; 9 positions match TRBD1. Germline V gives CDR1 SQVTM, CDR2 ANQGSEA. This CDR3 spans 15 amino acids. V lost 7 bases and J lost 4; bases outside the gene matches: 13. Here the CDR3 DNA reads TGCAGCGCCGAAGGGACAGGGAACGACGGCTATGGCTACACCTTC. Its protein product is CSAEGTGNDGYGYTF. The variable domain in full, completed from reference TRBV29-1 and TRBJ1-2, reads SAVISQKPSRDICQRGTSLTIQCQVDSQVTMMFWYRQQPGQSLTLIATANQGSEATYESGFVIDKFPISRPNLTFSTLTVSNMSPEDSSIYLCSAEGTGNDGYGYTFGSGTRLTVV.

The chain recombines TRBV7-9 with TRBJ1-2; D is unclear. Germline V gene sequence: CDR1 SEHNR, CDR2 FQNEAQ (reference sequence). Trimming took off 5 bases at V and 1 base at J, with 20 bases between the two ends. CDR3 length: 17 amino acids. The chain's CDR3 is CASSPGTEIELNYGYTF. Here the CDR3 DNA reads TGTGCCAGCAGCCCAGGCACAGAAATAGAGCTTAACTATGGCTACACCTTC. The full variable domain, with the rest looked up from reference TRBV7-9 and TRBJ1-2, is DTGVSQNPRHKITKRGQNVTFRCDPISEHNRLYWYRQTLGQGPEFLTYFQNEAQLEKSRLLSDRFSAERPKGSFSTLEIQRTEQGDSAMYLCASSPGTEIELNYGYTFGSGTRLTVV.

The chain combines TRBV27 with TRBJ2-1; 10 positions match TRBD2. Losses at the gene ends were 6 bases for V and 3 bases for J; bases not matched to a gene: 8. Germline CDR1 MNHEY, CDR2 SMNVEV (reference sequence). CDR3 length: 16 residues. CDR3 in amino acids: CASSSAGTSVYNEQFF. The CDR3 DNA is TGTGCCAGCAGCTCCGCCGGGACTAGCGTCTACAATGAGCAGTTCTTC.

V is TRBV2 and J is TRBJ2-5; D is unclear. V lost 7 bases to trimming and J lost 5 bases, with 11 bases between them. The germline gives CDR1 SNHLY, CDR2 FYNNEI. The CDR3 is 12 amino acids. In DNA, the CDR3 is TGTGCCAGCACCGGGCTAGGGGAGACCCAGTACTTC. Its protein is CASTGLGETQYF.

The chain employs TRBV6-5 and TRBJ2-1, with D tentatively TRBD2 (5 bases). Germline CDR1 reads MNHEY; CDR2 reads SVGAGI. Trimming pared 2 bases from V and 3 bases from J, leaving 14 bases between. This CDR3 has 16 amino acids. The CDR3 nucleotides are TGTGCCAGCAGTTACCGCATGAGCAGCGGCTACAATGAGCAGTTCTTC. It codes for CASSYRMSSGYNEQFF.

This chain connects TRBV14 to TRBJ2-5, with 9 nucleotides matching TRBD2. CDR3 length: 16 residues. In germline, CDR1 is SGHDN, CDR2 FVKESK. Germline trimming cut 3 bases from V and 4 bases from J; bases unmatched to any gene: 9. The CDR3 DNA is TGTGCCAGCAGCCAGCAACCGGGACTAGCCCTAGAGACCCAGTACTTC. It translates to CASSQQPGLALETQYF. The whole variable domain, remainder taken from reference TRBV14 and TRBJ2-5, is EAGVTQFPSHSVIEKGQTVTLRCDPISGHDNLYWYRRVMGKEIKFLLHFVKESKQDESGMPNNRFLAERTGGTYSTLKVQPAELEDSGVYFCASSQQPGLALETQYFGPGTRLLVL.

The genes are TRBV14 and TRBJ1-2; unclear D gene. The length of the CDR3 is 14 residues. V gave up 1 base and J gave up 4 bases, with 10 bases separating them. The germline gives CDR1 SGHDN, CDR2 FVKESK. The CDR3 DNA follows: TGTGCCAGCAGCCAAGCGCGGGGAGGCTATGGCTACACCTTC. This gives the protein CASSQARGGYGYTF. Looking up the rest from reference TRBV14 and TRBJ1-2 gives the full variable domain: EAGVTQFPSHSVIEKGQTVTLRCDPISGHDNLYWYRRVMGKEIKFLLHFVKESKQDESGMPNNRFLAERTGGTYSTLKVQPAELEDSGVYFCASSQARGGYGYTFGSGTRLTVV.

This chain links TRBV11-2 with TRBJ1-2; no firm D call. Trimming removed 3 bases at V and 6 bases at J, with 11 bases between. Germline-derived CDR1 and CDR2 are SGHAT and FQNNGV. This CDR3 is 13 amino acids long. The CDR3 region is CASSFNRENGYTF. The CDR3 DNA is TGTGCCAGCAGCTTTAATCGAGAGAATGGCTACACCTTC.

This chain joins TRBV9 and TRBJ2-3; D may be TRBD2 (5 bases). CDR1 and CDR2 (germline): SGDLS, YYNGEE. CDR3 size: 13 residues. Trimming shortened V by 3 bases and J by 4 bases, and 9 bases separated the two germline ends. CDR3 sequence reads: CASSADFADTQYF. The CDR3 DNA is TGTGCCAGCAGCGCGGACTTCGCAGATACGCAGTATTTT.

V and J are TRBV27 and TRBJ2-1, with D possibly TRBD2 on 6 matching bases. The V gene lost 0 bases and the J gene lost 7 bases, with 13 bases spanning the gap. The CDR3 sequence is 15 residues long. Germline loops: CDR1 MNHEY, CDR2 SMNVEV (reference sequence). The CDR3 DNA reads as TGTGCCAGCAGTTTATCCCGGTGGGGGGATAATGAGCAGTTCTTC. This codes for CASSLSRWGDNEQFF.

The chain joins TRBV27 to TRBJ2-2; D call uncertain. This CDR3 has 13 amino acids. In germline, CDR1 is MNHEY, CDR2 SMNVEV (reference sequence). The ends were cut back, 3 bases at V and 6 bases at J, with 8 bases in the middle. CDR3 DNA: TGTGCCAGCAGTTTGGGTTTTGCCGGGGAGCTGTTTTTT. Its protein product is CASSLGFAGELFF.

This clone was seen a single time. The chain has TRBV7-9 and TRBJ2-3; unclear D gene. V dropped 0 bases and J dropped 5 bases, with 9 bases sitting between them. Germline CDR1 SEHNR, CDR2 FQNEAQ (reference sequence). The CDR3 consists of 14 residues. DNA of the CDR3: TGTGCCAGCAGCTTAGCTTCGGGCGGAGATACGCAGTATTTT. It yields the protein CASSLASGGDTQYF.

The rearrangement links TRBV9 to TRBJ2-1; D is ambiguous. CDR1 SGDLS and CDR2 YYNGEE come from the germline V gene. Trimming took 2 bases from V and 8 from J, leaving 11 bases between them. CDR3 length: 13 residues. CDR3 amino acids: CASSVDSSYEQFF. The CDR3 DNA reads TGTGCCAGCAGCGTTGATAGTTCCTATGAGCAGTTCTTC.

V and J are TRBV4-3 and TRBJ2-7; D uncertain. Germline CDR1 reads LGHNA; CDR2 reads YSLEER. This CDR3 is 15 amino acids long. With 2 bases removed from V and 5 bases from J, the gap between germline ends came to 16 bases. DNA for the CDR3: TGCGCCAGCAGCCAATCCTTCGAGTCCGCGCACGAGCAGTACTTC. It translates to CASSQSFESAHEQYF.

The V and J genes are TRBV4-1 and TRBJ2-1, with TRBD2 matching 12 bases. The CDR3 consists of 15 residues. Germline CDR1 reads MGHRA; CDR2 reads YSYEKL. V trimming: 6 bases; J trimming: 8 bases; junction bases outside the gene matches: 8. The CDR3 here is CASSATSGRSYEQFF. In DNA, the CDR3 is TGCGCCAGCAGTGCAACTAGCGGGAGGTCCTATGAGCAGTTCTTC.

The chain recombines TRBV29-1 with TRBJ1-2; D might be TRBD1 (6 bases). Looked up from germline, CDR1 is SQVTM and CDR2 is ANQGSEA. The CDR3 sequence is 13 residues long. Trimming removed 3 bases from V and 8 bases from J, with 16 bases in between. CDR3 region: CSVDLDRRGGYTF. The CDR3, as DNA: TGCAGCGTTGACCTAGACAGGAGAGGGGGCTACACCTTC.